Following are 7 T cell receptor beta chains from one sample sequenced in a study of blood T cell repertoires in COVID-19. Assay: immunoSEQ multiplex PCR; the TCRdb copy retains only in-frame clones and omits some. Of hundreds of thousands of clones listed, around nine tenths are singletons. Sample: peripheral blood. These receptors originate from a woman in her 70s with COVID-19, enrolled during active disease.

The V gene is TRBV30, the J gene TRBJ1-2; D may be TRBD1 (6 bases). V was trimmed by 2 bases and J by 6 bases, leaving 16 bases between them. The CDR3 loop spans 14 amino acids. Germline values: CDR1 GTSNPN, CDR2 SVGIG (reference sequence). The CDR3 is CAWSRPPGDHGYTF. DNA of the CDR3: TGTGCCTGGAGTCGCCCTCCAGGGGATCATGGCTACACCTTC. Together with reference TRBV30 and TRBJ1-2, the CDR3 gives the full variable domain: SQTIHQWPATLVQPVGSPLSLECTVEGTSNPNLYWYRQAAGRGLQLLFYSVGIGQISSEVPQNLSASRPQDRQFILSSKKLLLSDSGFYLCAWSRPPGDHGYTFGSGTRLTVV.

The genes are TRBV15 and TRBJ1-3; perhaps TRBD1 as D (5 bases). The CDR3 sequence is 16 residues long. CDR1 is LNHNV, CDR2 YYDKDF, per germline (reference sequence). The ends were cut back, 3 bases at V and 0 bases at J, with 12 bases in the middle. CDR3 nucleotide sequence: TGTGCCACCAGCAGGCCGGGGGATGCCTCTGGAAACACCATATATTTT. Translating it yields CATSRPGDASGNTIYF.

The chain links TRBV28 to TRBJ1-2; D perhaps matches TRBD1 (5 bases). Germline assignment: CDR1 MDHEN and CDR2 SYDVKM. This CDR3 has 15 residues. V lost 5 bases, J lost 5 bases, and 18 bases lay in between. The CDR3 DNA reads TGTGCCAGCAGTGTAGGTGGTCTGGCAGGGTATGGCTACACCTTC. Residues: CASSVGGLAGYGYTF.

The DNA of the CDR3 is TGTGCCAGCAGCTTATCCGGGGAAGGACTAGCTTTCTACAATGAGCAGTTCTTC. Amino acid sequence: CASSLSGEGLAFYNEQFF. J is TRBJ2-1 and V is TRBV11-2; TRBD2 agrees at 8 bases. Losses at the gene ends were 2 bases for V and 3 bases for J; bases not matched to a gene: 12. The CDR3 loop spans 18 amino acids. In germline, CDR1 is SGHAT, CDR2 FQNNGV.

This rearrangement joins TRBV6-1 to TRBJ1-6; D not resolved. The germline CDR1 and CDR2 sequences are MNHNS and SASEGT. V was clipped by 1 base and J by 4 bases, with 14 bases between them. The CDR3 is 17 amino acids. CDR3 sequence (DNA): TGTGCCAGCAGTGAAGATCCGTACCCAACTTATAATTCACCCCTCCACTTT. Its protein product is CASSEDPYPTYNSPLHF.

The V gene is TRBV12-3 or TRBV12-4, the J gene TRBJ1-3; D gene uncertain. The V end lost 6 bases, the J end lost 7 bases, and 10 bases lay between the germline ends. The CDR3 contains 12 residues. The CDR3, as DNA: TGTGCCAGCAGGGTACTAGGGAACACCATATATTTT. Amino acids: CASRVLGNTIYF.

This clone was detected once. CDR3 DNA: TGTGCCAGCAGTCCCCCGGGGACAGGGAACACTGAAGCTTTCTTT. Its translation is CASSPPGTGNTEAFF. The V gene is TRBV28, the J gene TRBJ1-1; 8 nucleotides line up with TRBD1. CDR3 size: 15 residues. Germline-derived CDR1 and CDR2 are MDHEN and SYDVKM. Trimming at V came to 5 bases and at J to 1 base, leaving 6 bases not matched to a gene.